These T cell receptor beta chains were read from a single sample in a study of shared clonotypes between healthy human individuals. The repertoire was sequenced with immunoSEQ multiplex PCR; TCRdb's copy has only in-frame clones and lacks some. Here the sample spans over a million clones, approximately 97% being singletons. Sequenced input: naive CD4+ T cells sorted from blood. Receptors originate from a man aged 25 to 40 in good health. Both conserved end residues are part of each CDR3. The D gene is left open where the match is weak. Size tells how often a clone was seen (once, few, many) or the class of an expanded clone, and some rows leave it out.

cdr3_length j_call d_call v_call clone_size cdr3_aa cdr3_nt
15 TRBJ2-1 TRBD2 TRBV4-3 - CASSQVGSGRNEQFF TGCGCCAGCAGCCAAGTAGGGAGCGGGAGGAATGAGCAGTTCTTC
12 TRBJ1-2 - TRBV5-5 - CASSLFEPSYTF TGTGCCAGCAGCTTATTTGAGCCAAGCTACACCTTC
15 TRBJ2-7 - TRBV27 - CASSLFGGQGNGQYF TGTGCCAGCAGTTTATTTGGGGGGCAAGGTAACGGGCAGTACTTC
12 TRBJ2-7 - TRBV6-1 - CASSHSPYEQYF TGTGCCAGCAGTCACAGCCCCTACGAGCAGTACTTC
13 TRBJ1-1 - TRBV19 - CASSVQMNTEAFF TGTGCCAGTAGTGTCCAGATGAACACTGAAGCTTTCTTT
13 TRBJ2-7 - TRBV4-3 few CASSQDHGGEQYF TGCGCCAGCAGCCAAGATCATGGGGGTGAGCAGTACTTC
11 TRBJ2-7 - TRBV5-2 - CASSLAHEQYF TGTGCCAGCAGCCTAGCCCACGAGCAGTACTTC
16 TRBJ2-1 - TRBV28 - CASTTYRRIQGNEQFF TGTGCCAGCACCACCTATCGCAGGATCCAAGGCAATGAGCAGTTCTTC
15 TRBJ2-1 TRBD2 TRBV7-7 - CASSQREVSYNEQFF TGTGCTAGCAGTCAGCGGGAGGTTTCCTACAATGAGCAGTTCTTC
15 TRBJ2-5 TRBD1 TRBV2 - CASRTRDRFQETQYF TGTGCCAGCAGGACCCGGGACAGATTTCAAGAGACCCAGTACTTC
15 TRBJ2-1 TRBD1 TRBV10-3 once CAISGGTGPYNEQFF TGTGCCATCAGTGGGGGGACAGGGCCCTACAATGAGCAGTTCTTC
14 TRBJ2-1 TRBD1 TRBV7-7 - CASSPGQGSNEQFF TGTGCCAGCAGCCCCGGACAGGGCAGCAATGAGCAGTTCTTC
13 TRBJ1-5 - TRBV6-1 - CATDPGLHQPQHF TGTGCCACCGACCCCGGCCTTCACCAGCCCCAGCATTTT
12 TRBJ2-3 - TRBV11-3 - CASSFGTGTQYF TGTGCCAGCAGCTTCGGTACGGGTACGCAGTATTTT
16 TRBJ2-1 TRBD2 TRBV5-1 - CASSLPGLAGNNEQFF TGCGCCAGCAGCCTTCCGGGACTAGCGGGTAACAATGAGCAGTTCTTC